The present entry profiles one T cell receptor (beta chain) with its context. What it recognizes is unknown. The record originates from a study of cytomegalovirus exposure and HLA in healthy donors. Across the whole study: The study's early data release held about 77 million unique TCRs from HLA-typed donors. Most genotyped donors, around 78% of some 400, had Caucasian-associated genetic ancestry.

J lost 0 bases, V lost 3 bases, and 7 bases had no gene match. The CDR3 totals 17 residues. CDR1 is MGHDK and CDR2 is SYGVNS in the germline V gene. A multiplex PCR was run with 60 Vbeta primers and 13 Jbeta primers. The assay was immunoSEQ multiplex PCR, and TCRdb's table has in-frame clones only and misses some. The sample has over 100,000 clones, around four fifths seen once; the top ten hold 1.5%. General observations from the study: Among the most significant clusters, several appeared linked to common viral pathogens in a later analysis.

The clonotype originates from a female donor in good health and CMV-seronegative. This chain joins TRBV25-1 and TRBJ2-1; 8 bases match TRBD2. The material sequenced was PBMCs. CDR3: CASSDLAGQSSYNEQFF. The DNA of the CDR3 is TGTGCCAGCAGTGATCTAGCGGGCCAAAGCTCCTACAATGAGCAGTTCTTC.